Shown below are 21 T cell receptor beta chains from a single sample sequenced in a study of blood T cell repertoires in COVID-19. This table comes from immunoSEQ multiplex PCR, and its TCRdb copy is limited to in-frame clones, with some not included. The sample consists of roughly 100,000 clones, roughly 90% of them appearing once. Sample: peripheral blood. Receptor source: a woman aged 60-75 years with acute or convalescent COVID-19.

V gene TRBV10-2 combines with J gene TRBJ1-1, with a possible D match to TRBD1 (5 bases). The CDR3 contains 14 residues. Trimming stripped 6 bases from V and 4 bases from J, with 15 bases between. CDR1 and CDR2 (germline): WSHSY, SAAADI. The CDR3 is CASSLGQLTTEAFF. As DNA, the CDR3 is TGCGCCAGCAGCTTGGGGCAGCTAACCACTGAAGCTTTCTTT.

The chain joins TRBV15 to TRBJ1-2; tentatively, D is TRBD1 (5 bases). The CDR3 contains 14 residues. The V and J ends lost 0 bases and 8 bases respectively, with 13 bases between them. Germline V lookup: CDR1 LNHNV, CDR2 YYDKDF (reference sequence). CDR3 protein: CATSREAGGGGYTF. CDR3 DNA: TGTGCCACCAGCAGAGAAGCGGGGGGTGGCGGCTACACCTTC.

This rearrangement joins TRBV19 to TRBJ2-5, with TRBD2 identical over 7 bases. CDR1 and CDR2 (germline): LNHDA, SQIVND (reference sequence). CDR3 length: 14 amino acids. V shed 3 bases, J shed 6 bases, and the junction held 7 bases outside the gene matches. The CDR3 region is CASSIGGREKTQYF. Here the CDR3 DNA reads TGTGCCAGTAGTATCGGGGGGAGGGAAAAGACCCAGTACTTC.

The CDR3 sequence: CASSNTWDRPTNYGYTF. CDR3 sequence (DNA): TGTGCCAGTAGTAATACCTGGGACAGACCAACTAACTATGGCTACACCTTC. This sequence joins TRBV19 and TRBJ1-2, with TRBD1 matching 7 bases. This CDR3 is 17 amino acids long. Germline values: CDR1 LNHDA, CDR2 SQIVND (reference sequence). V shed 4 bases and J 0 bases; nucleotides not matched to a gene: 11.

The CDR3 region has the DNA TGCGCCAGCAGCTTGGAGTCAGGGGATACGCAGTATTTT. It is translated as CASSLESGDTQYF. This sequence joins TRBV5-1 and TRBJ2-3; D is possibly TRBD1 (5 bases). The germline V and J ends were trimmed by 0 bases and 6 bases, with 8 bases remaining between them. CDR1 is SGHRS, CDR2 YFSETQ, per germline. The CDR3 covers 13 residues. Together with reference TRBV5-1 and TRBJ2-3, the CDR3 gives the full variable domain: KAGVTQTPRYLIKTRGQQVTLSCSPISGHRSVSWYQQTPGQGLQFLFEYFSETQRNKGNFPGRFSGRQFSNSRSEMNVSTLELGDSALYLCASSLESGDTQYFGPGTRLTVL.

The chain recombines TRBV24-1 with TRBJ2-5; D uncertain. CDR1 is KGHDR and CDR2 is SFDVKD in the germline V gene. V lost 1 base and J lost 2, with 7 bases in between. The CDR3 runs 14 residues. CDR3 loop: CATSDLTVQETQYF. DNA of the CDR3: TGTGCCACCAGTGATTTAACAGTTCAAGAGACCCAGTACTTC.

V and J are TRBV5-1 and TRBJ1-6, with 10 nucleotides matching TRBD1. Germline-derived CDR1 and CDR2 are SGHRS and YFSETQ. The CDR3 is made up of 16 amino acids. V shed 2 bases and J 6 bases; nucleotides not matched to a gene: 5. The CDR3, as DNA: TGCGCCAGCAGCTTCGACAGGGGGCGTTCTAATTCACCCCTCCACTTT. Amino acids: CASSFDRGRSNSPLHF. Together with reference TRBV5-1 and TRBJ1-6, the CDR3 gives the full variable domain: KAGVTQTPRYLIKTRGQQVTLSCSPISGHRSVSWYQQTPGQGLQFLFEYFSETQRNKGNFPGRFSGRQFSNSRSEMNVSTLELGDSALYLCASSFDRGRSNSPLHFGNGTRLTVT.

The V call is TRBV5-1, the J call TRBJ2-2, with 9 bases fitting TRBD2. Germline V CDR1 and CDR2: SGHRS, YFSETQ. This CDR3 region has 16 residues. V trimming: 5 bases; J trimming: 2 bases; junction bases outside the gene matches: 7. This chain's CDR3 is CASRPASGANTGELFF. CDR3 DNA: TGCGCCAGCAGACCAGCTAGCGGGGCTAACACCGGGGAGCTGTTTTTT.

V gene TRBV11-3 combines with J gene TRBJ2-2; D is perhaps TRBD2 (6 bases). The V gene's germline CDR1 is SGHNT and CDR2 YENEEA. The CDR3 is 15 residues long. V was clipped by 5 bases and J by 0 bases, with 10 bases between them. CDR3 coding DNA: TGTGCCAGCAGCCGCAGACTAGCGAACACCGGGGAGCTGTTTTTT. Its translation is CASSRRLANTGELFF.

This clone has a single count. CDR3 amino acids: CASSVDSNTEAFF. The CDR3 DNA reads TGTGCCAGCAGCGTAGACAGTAACACTGAAGCTTTCTTT. The chain employs TRBV9 and TRBJ1-1, with D unclear. The CDR3 extends over 13 amino acids. CDR1 is SGDLS and CDR2 is YYNGEE in the germline V gene. V shed 0 bases and J shed 2 bases, with 5 bases lying between them.

V usage is TRBV28 and J usage is TRBJ1-5; TRBD1 matches at 7 bases. Unmatched junction bases numbered 14, after V lost 7 bases and J lost 5 bases. Germline CDR1 and CDR2: MDHEN and SYDVKM. CDR3 length: 16 amino acids. The DNA for the CDR3 is TGTGCCAGCATCTCACTGCGGATACAGGGGTATCAGCCCCAGCATTTT. Its protein is CASISLRIQGYQPQHF.

The chain recombines TRBV11-2 with TRBJ1-4; 9 nucleotides agree with TRBD1. There are 14 residues in the CDR3. Germline V gene lookup returns CDR1 SGHAT and CDR2 FQNNGV. Trimming at V came to 5 bases and at J to 8 bases, leaving 6 bases not matched to a gene. CDR3 protein: CASSLGTGQEKLFF. CDR3 in DNA: TGTGCCAGCAGCCTCGGGACAGGGCAGGAAAAACTGTTTTTT.

The chain recombines TRBV4-1 with TRBJ1-3, with 8 bases matching TRBD1. Trimming cost V 2 bases and J 2 bases; bases outside gene matches: 5. Germline loops: CDR1 MGHRA, CDR2 YSYEKL. The CDR3 is 16 amino acids. The CDR3 loop reads CASSQRDRRTGNTIYF. Here the CDR3 DNA reads TGCGCCAGCAGCCAACGGGACAGGAGGACTGGAAACACCATATATTTT.

There are a few counts of this clone. The chain couples TRBV5-1 to TRBJ1-1, with D unresolved. The CDR3 runs to 13 residues. In germline, CDR1 is SGHRS, CDR2 YFSETQ. Trimming took 5 bases from V and 3 from J, leaving 11 bases between them. CDR3 region: CASSPVSYTEAFF. The CDR3 DNA reads TGCGCCAGCAGTCCCGTGAGTTACACTGAAGCTTTCTTT.

This sequence joins TRBV28 and TRBJ1-2; 9 bases map to TRBD1. This CDR3 region has 15 residues. Germline V gene data show CDR1 as MDHEN and CDR2 as SYDVKM. The trim removed 6 bases at V and 2 bases at J, leaving 7 bases unmatched. Here the CDR3 DNA reads TGTGCCAGCAGGTTTCCACAGGGGGCGAACTATGGCTACACCTTC. Encoded protein: CASRFPQGANYGYTF.

The rearrangement uses TRBV18 and TRBJ2-6, with 9 bases matching TRBD1. The length of the CDR3 is 16 residues. Germline-derived CDR1 and CDR2 are KGHSH and LQKENI. Germline trimming cut 3 bases from V and 2 bases from J; bases unmatched to any gene: 2. CDR3 nucleotides: TGTGCCAGCTCACCCGGGACAGGGACTGGGGCCAACGTCCTGACTTTC. Translating it yields CASSPGTGTGANVLTF.

V usage is TRBV5-1 and J usage is TRBJ2-2, with TRBD2 as a possible D gene (6 bases). This CDR3 region has 16 residues. V gave up 2 bases and J gave up 8 bases, with 19 bases separating them. Germline V gene sequence: CDR1 SGHRS, CDR2 YFSETQ. The CDR3 is CASSFLGGGTVGELFF. CDR3 sequence (DNA): TGCGCCAGCAGCTTTTTGGGAGGTGGAACCGTGGGGGAGCTGTTTTTT. Full variable domain (rest looked up from reference TRBV5-1 and TRBJ2-2): KAGVTQTPRYLIKTRGQQVTLSCSPISGHRSVSWYQQTPGQGLQFLFEYFSETQRNKGNFPGRFSGRQFSNSRSEMNVSTLELGDSALYLCASSFLGGGTVGELFFGEGSRLTVL.

V and J are TRBV10-3 and TRBJ1-5; D uncertain. Germline V CDR1 and CDR2: ENHRY, SYGVKD. The CDR3 has 9 amino acids. Between the trimmed V and J ends, which lost 11 bases and 7 bases, there was a span of 6 bases. The CDR3 loop reads CALLQPQHF. The DNA of the CDR3 is TGTGCCCTTTTACAGCCCCAGCATTTT.

This clone appeared a single time. V gene TRBV7-9 combines with J gene TRBJ1-1, with 7 bases that match TRBD1. Germline V gives CDR1 SEHNR, CDR2 FQNEAQ (reference sequence). The V segment lost 4 bases and the J segment 4 bases; nucleotides outside the gene matches: 6. The CDR3 sequence is 14 residues long. The CDR3 region has the DNA TGTGCCAGCAGCTCCGAGGGGGCCGGCACTGAAGCTTTCTTT. It is translated as CASSSEGAGTEAFF.

V gene TRBV12-3 or TRBV12-4 combines with J gene TRBJ2-5; D unclear. Trimming left V 2 bases short and J 6 bases short, with 10 bases between. The CDR3 sequence is 13 residues long. In nucleotides, the CDR3 is TGTGCCAGCAGTTTAAGTCCGGTGAAGACCCAGTACTTC. Its protein is CASSLSPVKTQYF.

The rearrangement joins TRBV28 to TRBJ1-6, with D hard to call. Germline V CDR1 and CDR2: MDHEN, SYDVKM. CDR3 length: 14 amino acids. V was shortened by 5 bases and J by 6 bases, with 11 bases between the two germline ends. The CDR3 reads CASSPGLRNSPLHF. CDR3 nucleotides: TGTGCCAGCAGTCCTGGGCTCCGTAATTCACCCCTCCACTTT.